This is a list of T cell receptor beta chains from one sample in a study of T-cell reconstitution after alpha-beta-depleted transplantation in children. TCRdb re-called the PCR reads through MiXCR, storing one row per CDR3 protein. In the table there are some 95,000 distinct CDR3 sequences, roughly a quarter of which are singletons. Here the sequenced sample was PBMCs, taken before TCRalphabeta/CD19-depleted stem cell transplant. The receptors were gathered from a boy aged 2 to 10 with acute lymphoblastic leukemia, due to receive a stem cell transplant. CDR3s include the opening cysteine and the closing phenylalanine or tryptophan. The D gene is left open where the match is weak. For some rows the clone size is stated as once, few or many, or as a class when expanded; others skip it.

- | TRBJ2-1 | medium-sized | 16 | TRBV27 | CASSLPLGGAQSEQFF | TGTGCCAGCAGTTTACCCCTAGGGGGGGCCCAGTCAGAGCAGTTCTTC
TRBD1 | TRBJ1-6 | - | 14 | TRBV4-3 | CASSLDRGISSLHF | TGCGCCAGCAGCCTGGACAGGGGAATTTCATCCCTCCACTTT
- | TRBJ2-2 | - | 15 | TRBV25-1 | CASSNVLADTGELFF | TGTGCCAGCAGTAATGTCTTGGCGGACACCGGGGAGCTGTTTTTT
- | TRBJ1-4 | few | 13 | TRBV25-1 | CASSTGRGEKLFF | TGTGCCAGCAGTACCGGACGTGGTGAAAAACTGTTTTTT
TRBD2 | TRBJ2-1 | few | 16 | TRBV4-2 | CASSQVTSGGGGKQFF | TGTGCCAGCAGCCAAGTTACTAGCGGAGGTGGAGGGAAGCAGTTCTTC
- | TRBJ1-5 | - | 19 | TRBV5-4 | CASSLGVRDIRYQREPQHF | TGTGCCAGCAGCTTGGGGGTCCGGGACATACGGTATCAGCGGGAACCCCAGCATTTT
- | TRBJ2-7 | few | 14 | TRBV5-1 | CASSLDGNPYEQYF | TGCGCCAGCAGCTTGGACGGGAATCCCTACGAGCAGTACTTC
- | TRBJ2-1 | few | 12 | TRBV3-1 | CASSPTSNEQFF | TGTGCCAGCAGCCCAACTAGCAATGAGCAGTTCTTC
- | TRBJ2-6 | - | 15 | TRBV14 | CASSGGYSGANVLTF | TGTGCCAGCAGCGGCGGTTACTCTGGGGCCAACGTCCTGACTTTC
- | TRBJ2-5 | few | 15 | TRBV3-1 | CASSQMKTGRETQYF | TGTGCCAGCAGCCAAATGAAGACAGGTCGTGAGACCCAGTACTTC
TRBD1 | TRBJ1-1 | few | 13 | TRBV14 | CASSQAGTDKAFF | TGTGCCAGCAGCCAAGCCGGGACAGACAAAGCTTTCTTT
- | TRBJ2-5 | few | 16 | TRBV4-2 | CASSPSGASELETQYF | TGTGCCAGCAGCCCCTCGGGTGCTAGCGAGTTAGAGACCCAGTACTTC
- | TRBJ1-2 | few | 13 | TRBV20-1 | CSARLGQNYGYTF | TGCAGTGCTCGCCTCGGGCAGAACTATGGCTACACCTTC
- | TRBJ1-1 | - | 14 | TRBV6-1 | CASSGTQGGVRAFF | TGTGCCAGCAGTGGCACCCAGGGAGGGGTTCGGGCTTTCTTT
- | TRBJ2-3 | few | 14 | TRBV20-1 | CSASSQGYLDTQYF | TGCAGTGCTAGTAGTCAGGGGTATTTAGATACGCAGTATTTT
TRBD2 | TRBJ2-7 | - | 13 | TRBV20-1 | CSVVPGGAYEQYF | TGCAGTGTCGTGCCGGGGGGGGCCTACGAGCAGTACTTC
- | TRBJ2-6 | few | 20 | TRBV27 | CASALPSGGAGRSGANVLTF | TGTGCCAGCGCCCTCCCCAGCGGAGGGGCCGGACGCTCTGGGGCCAACGTCCTGACTTTC
TRBD1 | TRBJ2-5 | - | 15 | TRBV6-1 | CASSANRGPQETQYF | TGTGCCAGCAGCGCTAACAGGGGGCCCCAAGAGACCCAGTACTTC
TRBD1 | TRBJ2-7 | few | 13 | TRBV29-1 | CSVSKTGIYEQYF | TGCAGCGTTAGCAAGACAGGGATCTACGAGCAGTACTTC
TRBD2 | TRBJ2-5 | - | 16 | TRBV18 | CASSPASGRYQETQYF | TGTGCCAGCTCACCCGCTAGCGGGAGGTACCAAGAGACCCAGTACTTC
- | TRBJ2-3 | many | 12 | TRBV28 | CASSLLKGPHDF | TGTGCCAGCAGTTTATTAAAGGGGCCCCATGATTTT
- | TRBJ2-5 | once | 13 | TRBV4-1 | CASSSARMETQYF | TGCGCCAGCAGCTCCGCACGCATGGAGACCCAGTACTTC
TRBD1 | TRBJ1-2 | - | 15 | TRBV20-1 | CSATGTGASNYGYTF | TGCAGTGCTACCGGGACAGGGGCTTCTAACTATGGCTACACCTTC
- | TRBJ2-5 | - | 13 | TRBV3-1 | CASSPRWQETQYF | TGTGCCAGCAGCCCGAGGTGGCAAGAGACCCAGTACTTC
TRBD1 | TRBJ2-6 | - | 18 | TRBV12-3/TRBV12-4 | CASSLWTGGISGANVLTF | TGTGCCAGCAGTTTATGGACAGGGGGCATCTCCGGGGCCAACGTCCTGACTTTC
- | TRBJ2-7 | - | 12 | TRBV24-1 | CATSEQGPEQYF | TGTGCCACCAGCGAACAGGGCCCCGAGCAGTACTTC
- | TRBJ2-5 | - | 13 | TRBV4-1 | CASSLREKETQYF | TGCGCCAGCAGCCTAAGGGAGAAAGAGACCCAGTACTTC
- | TRBJ1-5 | - | 18 | TRBV20-1 | CSARDTREVWVGNQPQHF | TGCAGTGCTAGAGATACCAGGGAAGTCTGGGTCGGCAATCAGCCCCAGCATTTT
TRBD2 | TRBJ2-1 | - | 19 | TRBV5-1 | CASSLGASGSPTRYNEQFF | TGCGCCAGCAGCTTGGGGGCTAGCGGGAGTCCTACCCGTTACAATGAGCAGTTCTTC
- | TRBJ2-3 | - | 13 | TRBV6-6 | CAAQSLSTDTQYF | TGTGCCGCCCAGTCACTGAGCACAGATACGCAGTATTTT
- | TRBJ2-5 | many | 13 | TRBV15 | CATSRDSGETQYF | TGTGCCACCAGCAGAGATTCAGGGGAGACCCAGTACTTC
- | TRBJ2-7 | - | 14 | TRBV11-2 | CASSLTQAVYEQYF | TGTGCCAGCAGCTTAACACAGGCGGTGTACGAGCAGTACTTC
- | TRBJ2-1 | - | 17 | TRBV11-2 | CASSLDLGLPDYNEQFF | TGTGCCAGCAGCTTAGACCTCGGGCTACCAGACTACAATGAGCAGTTCTTC
- | TRBJ2-7 | - | 18 | TRBV11-1 | CASTSMGKGRPSSCEQYF | TGTGCCAGCACCTCGATGGGGAAGGGACGCCCGAGCTCCTGCGAGCAGTACTTC
- | TRBJ2-1 | few | 13 | TRBV5-6 | CASSTGDYNEQFF | TGTGCCAGCAGCACGGGGGACTACAATGAGCAGTTCTTC
TRBD2 | TRBJ2-7 | - | 15 | TRBV20-1 | CSARDRSSGTYEQYF | TGCAGTGCTAGAGATCGATCTAGCGGCACCTACGAGCAGTACTTC
- | TRBJ2-7 | - | 15 | TRBV7-6 | CASSRQRGIQYEQYF | TGTGCCAGCAGCCGCCAGCGTGGGATCCAATACGAGCAGTACTTC
- | TRBJ2-2 | - | 13 | TRBV7-9 | CASSPAGSGELFF | TGTGCCAGCAGCCCGGCGGGGTCGGGGGAGCTGTTTTTT